This entry concerns a single T cell receptor beta chain. This entry is derived from a study of blood T cell repertoires in COVID-19. In the study overall: PBMCs, B-cell-depleted T cells, or T cells provided the cDNA or gDNA that made up the material.

The CDR3 has 15 residues. CDR1 is PRHDT, CDR2 FYEKMQ, per germline (reference sequence). V lost 5 bases, J lost 0 bases, and 14 bases lay in between. In the authors' methods: Counts of nucleated cells, estimated from reference gene primer amplification, were obtained. Method: immunoSEQ multiplex PCR; TCRdb's copy keeps in-frame clones and lacks some. For V, J and clone size, that table is used; D and trimming come from the DNA. The table includes tens of thousands of clones, around three quarters detected once. This chain links TRBV13 with TRBJ2-7; D is possibly TRBD1 (5 bases). This receptor was identified in a human donor in a cohort sampled during active COVID-19. The material sequenced was peripheral blood. Here the CDR3 DNA reads TGTGCCAGCAGCCAAGGGGAATTAAGCTCCTACGAGCAGTACTTC. It is translated as CASSQGELSSYEQYF.